The 10 T cell receptor beta chains in this list originate from one sample, sequenced in a study of T cell responses to AZD1222 COVID-19 vaccine. TCRdb's table, derived via immunoSEQ multiplex PCR, lists solely in-frame clones and lacks some. The sample records fewer than 90,000 clones, around 90% being singletons. Here the sequenced sample was peripheral blood, taken 28 days after the second AZD1222 dose. Receptors were obtained from an adult who received the AZD1222 COVID-19 vaccine.

There are a few counts of this clone. This chain uses TRBV4-2 with TRBJ1-5, with TRBD1 as a possible D gene (5 bases). The CDR3 runs 15 residues. Germline V CDR1 and CDR2: LGHNA, YNFKEQ. V gave up 2 bases and J gave up 3 bases, with 11 bases separating them. The CDR3 coding sequence is TGTGCCAGCAGCCAACTTGACAGTTCCAATCAGCCCCAGCATTTT. Protein: CASSQLDSSNQPQHF.

The chain combines TRBV7-9 with TRBJ1-1; D is undetermined. The CDR3 has 12 amino acids. Germline V gives CDR1 SEHNR, CDR2 FQNEAQ (reference sequence). Trimming cost V 2 bases and J 1 base, with 2 bases left between them. CDR3 DNA sequence: TGTGCCAGCAGCTTATGGAACACTGAAGCTTTCTTT. Its translation is CASSLWNTEAFF. The full variable domain, rest sourced from reference TRBV7-9 and TRBJ1-1, is DTGVSQNPRHKITKRGQNVTFRCDPISEHNRLYWYRQTLGQGPEFLTYFQNEAQLEKSRLLSDRFSAERPKGSFSTLEIQRTEQGDSAMYLCASSLWNTEAFFGQGTRLTVV.

V gene TRBV7-3 combines with J gene TRBJ1-1; 7 bases agree with TRBD1. Germline V CDR1 and CDR2: SGHTA, FQGTGA. Losses at the gene ends were 0 bases for V and 1 base for J; bases not matched to a gene: 2. The CDR3 spans 15 residues. The chain's CDR3 is CASSLTGQQNTEAFF. The CDR3 DNA reads as TGTGCCAGCAGCTTAACGGGACAGCAGAACACTGAAGCTTTCTTT.

The chain has TRBV28 and TRBJ1-2; the D gene is possibly TRBD1 (5 bases). Trimming took off 6 bases at V and 5 bases at J, with 25 bases between the two ends. CDR3 size: 17 residues. CDR1 and CDR2 (germline): MDHEN, SYDVKM. The chain's CDR3 is CASSSPEPGFRVYGYTF. CDR3 nucleotide sequence: TGTGCCAGCAGCTCCCCTGAGCCGGGCTTCAGGGTATATGGCTACACCTTC.

J is TRBJ1-2 and V is TRBV2; D unresolved. CDR1 is SNHLY, CDR2 FYNNEI, per germline. CDR3 length: 13 residues. The V end was cut by 5 bases, the J end by 4 bases, with 11 bases between. Here the CDR3 reads CASSPGRPYGYTF. Here the CDR3 DNA reads TGTGCCAGCAGTCCGGGCAGACCCTATGGCTACACCTTC.

The chain carries TRBV20-1 and TRBJ2-7; D is perhaps TRBD2 (6 bases). The CDR3 extends over 14 amino acids. Trimming took off 3 bases at V and 3 bases at J, with 15 bases between the two ends. CDR1 is DFQATT and CDR2 is SNEGSKA in the germline V gene (reference sequence). DNA for the CDR3: TGCAGTGCTAGTTGGACGGGGGATAGCTACGAGCAGTACTTC. It codes for CSASWTGDSYEQYF.

This clone has more than one count but fewer than ten. The J gene is TRBJ2-3, the V gene TRBV6-5; 7 bases are shared with TRBD2. The CDR3 consists of 11 residues. V lost 8 bases and J lost 8; bases outside the gene matches: 4. CDR1 and CDR2 (germline): MNHEY, SVGAGI. CDR3 DNA: TGTGCCAGCGATGGGGGGGTTACGCAGTATTTT. This encodes CASDGGVTQYF.

V usage is TRBV5-1 and J usage is TRBJ2-5, with TRBD2 matching 8 bases. V lost 2 bases to trimming and J lost 4 bases; unmatched junction nucleotides: 4. Looked up from germline, CDR1 is SGHRS and CDR2 is YFSETQ. This CDR3 contains 14 residues. The CDR3 region has the DNA TGCGCCAGCAGCTTACTAGCGGTAGGAGAGACCCAGTACTTC. It encodes CASSLLAVGETQYF.

The chain recombines TRBV18 with TRBJ1-1; D is perhaps TRBD1 (6 bases). Germline V gives CDR1 KGHSH, CDR2 LQKENI. This CDR3 has 16 residues. The germline V and J ends were trimmed by 6 bases and 1 base, with 18 bases remaining between them. As DNA, the CDR3 is TGTGCCAGCTCCCCGCTACTCGTACAGGGGAACACTGAAGCTTTCTTT. Translated: CASSPLLVQGNTEAFF.

CDR3 residues: CASSLGADGATYGYTF. The CDR3 DNA is TGTGCCAGCAGTTTAGGCGCGGACGGAGCAACCTATGGCTACACCTTC. This chain links TRBV28 with TRBJ1-2; D is ambiguous. This CDR3 contains 16 residues. The V end was cut by 2 bases, the J end by 4 bases, with 17 bases between. CDR1 is MDHEN and CDR2 is SYDVKM in the germline V gene.